This T cell receptor (beta chain) came from a study of spatial heterogeneity in lung cancer. The wider study: Detected beta-chain sequences consistently exceeded alpha-chain sequences. The mean occurrence of each unique TCR and UMI combination in raw reads exceeded ten. Broader study findings: Ubiquitous expanded tumor TCRs surfaced in blood more at resection than they did at follow-up.

As regards this clonotype: Its specificity is unknown.

CDR3 length: 16 amino acids. CDR1 is KGHDR, CDR2 SFDVKD, per germline. Trimming took 5 bases from V and 0 from J; bases not matched to a gene: 6. Via MiXCR, TCRdb re-called the 5' RACE reads, giving one row per CDR3 protein. The data hold tens of thousands of distinct CDR3 sequences, with about 12% observed a single time. Noted time point: sample taken at primary tumor resection. The material sequenced was PBMCs, taken at surgery. The V and J genes are TRBV24-1 and TRBJ2-3; 8 bases are a match to TRBD2. The clonotype originates from a male donor with early-stage non-small cell lung cancer. The CDR3 DNA reads TGTGCCACCAGTGGCGCGCGGGGGGTTAGCACAGATACGCAGTATTTT. This sequence encodes CATSGARGVSTDTQYF.